Each of the 2 T cell receptor beta chains below was sequenced from the same sample in a study of CD8+ T cells in alopecia areata. Treatment given: oral pan-JAK inhibitor, 5-10 mg twice daily. RNA, once extracted, was reverse transcribed into cDNA for use as the sequencing template. Sequencing used immunoSEQ multiplex PCR; TCRdb keeps in-frame clones, though not all of them. The sample holds around 190,000 clones, around 65% seen once. The specimen was CD4+ T cells sorted from blood, collected at week 4, from a patient treated with tofacitinib. These receptors originate from a human donor with alopecia areata.

V is TRBV9 and J is TRBJ2-7; possibly TRBD2 for D (6 bases). The V gene's germline CDR1 is SGDLS and CDR2 YYNGEE. V gave up 4 bases and J gave up 6 bases, with 23 bases separating them. The CDR3 covers 16 residues. CDR3 protein: CASSPTGLISVGEQYF. In DNA, the CDR3 is TGTGCCAGCAGCCCCACCGGACTAATCAGTGTGGGCGAGCAGTACTTC.

This clone turned up a few times. One end of the junction is discordant with germline, which a read error may explain. The chain recombines TRBV7-7 with TRBJ2-5; 9 nucleotides line up with TRBD1. Germline V gives CDR1 SSHAT, CDR2 FNYEAQ (reference sequence). The CDR3 runs to 14 residues. CDR3 sequence reads: CASSLGQGQETQYF. The CDR3, as DNA: TGTGCTAGCAGCCTGGGACAGGGACAAGAGACCCAGTACTTC. Variable domain in full (rest from reference TRBV7-7 and TRBJ2-5): GAGVSQSPRYKVTKRGQDVTLRCDPISSHATLYWYQQALGQGPEFLTYFNYEAQPDKSGLPSDRFSAERPEGSISTLTIQRTEQRDSAMYRCASSLGQGQETQYFGPGTRLLVL.